This T cell receptor beta chain derives from a study of post-analysis software for immune sequencing data. Study findings and constraints: Elevated frequency relative to controls characterized four or five TRBV segments in patients, TRBV5-6, TRBV5-1 and TRBV20-1 among them.

With respect to this clonotype: The antigen remains undetermined.

The TCR beta cDNA libraries contained unique molecular identifiers. TCRdb itself ran the PCR reads through MiXCR, one entry per CDR3 protein. The sample includes about 500,000 distinct CDR3 sequences, around 40% of them seen just once. This CDR3 region has 15 residues. CDR1 and CDR2 (germline): SGHRS, YFSETQ. Trimming at V came to 4 bases and at J to 0 bases, leaving 3 bases not matched to a gene. The gene calls are TRBV5-1 and TRBJ2-7; 11 bases align to TRBD2. The TCR was taken from a girl between 5 and 17 years old with multiple sclerosis. The sequencing sample was made of blood. CDR3 DNA sequence: TGCGCCAGCAGCATCGGACTAGCGGGCTCCTACGAGCAGTACTTC. Its protein is CASSIGLAGSYEQYF.